These 7 T cell receptor beta chains were all obtained from the same sample, sequenced in a study of T cell clonality in common variable immunodeficiency. The repertoire was sequenced with immunoSEQ multiplex PCR; TCRdb's copy has only in-frame clones and lacks some. In total the sample includes about 55,000 clones, none of them seen once. Sequences were obtained from peripheral blood mononuclear cells. These receptors were obtained from a person aged 18 to 69 in good health.

This clone was counted ten times or more. The read halts 3 residues ahead of the CDR3 end, with the missing end drawn from the germline J gene. V is TRBV2 and J is TRBJ2-2; TRBD2 matches at 9 bases. Germline values: CDR1 SNHLY, CDR2 FYNNEI. With 6 bases clipped from V and 2 bases from J, the junction kept 7 bases outside the gene matches. The CDR3 has 16 amino acids. CDR3 amino acids: CASRPMTSGNTGELFF. The part of the CDR3 DNA that was read is TGTGCCAGCAGACCAATGACTAGCGGTAACACCGGGGAG.

This clone was seen repeatedly, ten times or more. Read data end 3 residues before the CDR3 end; the end is taken from the germline J gene. The chain recombines TRBV13 with TRBJ2-1, with 11 bases identical to TRBD1. CDR1 is PRHDT, CDR2 FYEKMQ, per germline (reference sequence). This CDR3 has 18 residues. Unmatched junction bases numbered 18, after V lost 8 bases and J lost 6 bases. The CDR3 region is CASEGGQGVTGGLNEQFF. The CDR3 DNA, read in part, is TGTGCCAGCGAGGGGGGACAGGGGGTTACGGGGGGACTCAATGAG. Variable domain in full (rest from reference TRBV13 and TRBJ2-1): AAGVIQSPRHLIKEKRETATLKCYPIPRHDTVYWYQQGPGQDPQFLISFYEKMQSDKGSIPDRFSAQQFSDYHSELNMSSLELGDSALYFCASEGGQGVTGGLNEQFFGPGTRLTVL.

This clone was seen repeatedly, ten times or more. The read falls 3 residues short of the CDR3 end, and the missing part is taken from the germline J gene. This sequence joins TRBV20-1 and TRBJ2-4; weak D call: TRBD1 (6 bases). The CDR3 sequence is 11 residues long. Looked up from germline, CDR1 is DFQATT and CDR2 is SNEGSKA (reference sequence). CDR3 DNA (partial): TGCAGTGCTAGAGTTCAACAGGGT. It encodes CSARVQQG. The entire CDR3 sequence reads CSARVQQGQYF.

There are many counts of this clone. The part of the CDR3 DNA that was read is TGTGCCAGCAGTTTAGGACAGTTATACAATGAG. This translates into CASSLGQLYNE. The whole CDR3 is CASSLGQLYNEQFF. The V call is TRBV12-3 or TRBV12-4, the J call TRBJ2-1, with a tentative D call TRBD1 (5 bases). Sequencing ends 3 residues short of the CDR3 end; the germline J gene provides the rest. V was trimmed by 1 base and J by 4 bases, leaving 8 bases between them. The CDR3 is 14 amino acids.

This clone has at least ten counts. Coverage ceases 3 residues before the CDR3 finishes, and the germline J gene fills in the end. The chain employs TRBV2 and TRBJ1-5; TRBD1 might be the D (5 bases). Trimming removed 6 bases at V and 7 bases at J, with 16 bases between. Germline CDR1 reads SNHLY; CDR2 reads FYNNEI. The CDR3 spans 14 residues. The CDR3 bases that were read are TGTGCCAGCAGGGCGGCAGGGCTGTCCCAGCCC. Its protein product is CASRAAGLSQP. The whole CDR3 sequence reads CASRAAGLSQPQHF. Full variable domain (missing parts from reference TRBV2 and TRBJ1-5): EPEVTQTPSHQVTQMGQEVILRCVPISNHLYFYWYRQILGQKVEFLVSFYNNEISEKSEIFDDQFSVERPDGSNFTLKIRSTKLEDSAMYFCASRAAGLSQPQHFGDGTRLSIL.

In this sample, this clone turned up many times. The read finishes 3 residues shy of the CDR3 end, and the germline J gene is used to complete it. The chain combines TRBV9 with TRBJ2-7, with 9 bases lining up with TRBD2. The CDR3 has 17 residues. Losses at the gene ends were 3 bases for V and 5 bases for J; bases not matched to a gene: 15. Per germline, CDR1 SGDLS and CDR2 YYNGEE. CDR3 amino acids: CASSAGRPGLAFHEQYF. The covered CDR3 bases are TGTGCCAGCAGCGCAGGCCGTCCGGGACTAGCATTCCACGAG.

This clone was seen ten or more times. The read ends 3 residues early relative to the CDR3; the germline J gene fills the gap. V and J are TRBV20-1 and TRBJ2-7; possibly TRBD1 for D (6 bases). Germline-derived CDR1 and CDR2 are DFQATT and SNEGSKA (reference sequence). The CDR3 runs to 13 residues. With 6 bases removed from V and 2 bases from J, the gap between germline ends came to 14 bases. The part of the CDR3 DNA that was read is TGCAGTGCCGGTCGGTCAGGGGCCTACGAG. Translation gives CSAGRSGAYE. The complete CDR3 sequence is CSAGRSGAYEQYF.